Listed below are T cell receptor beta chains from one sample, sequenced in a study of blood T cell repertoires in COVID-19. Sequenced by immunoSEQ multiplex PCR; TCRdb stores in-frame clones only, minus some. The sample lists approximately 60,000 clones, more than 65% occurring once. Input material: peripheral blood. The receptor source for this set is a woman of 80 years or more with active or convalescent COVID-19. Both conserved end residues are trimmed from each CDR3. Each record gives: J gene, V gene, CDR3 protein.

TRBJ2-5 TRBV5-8 ASRRQGARETQY
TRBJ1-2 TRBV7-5 VRSLGWAGGYT
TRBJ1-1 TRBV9 ASSVASDTTWNTEAF
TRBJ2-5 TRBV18 ASSPRQNTQETQY
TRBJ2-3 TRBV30 ALSGVSTDTQY
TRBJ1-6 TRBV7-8 ASRIGLPGSPLH
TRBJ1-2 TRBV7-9 ASSLNQINYGYT
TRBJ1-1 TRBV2 ASGAGGTEAF
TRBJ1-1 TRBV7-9 ASSLYQGRDTEAF
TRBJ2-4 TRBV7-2 ASSPEAAKNIQY
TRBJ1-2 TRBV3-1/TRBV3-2 ASSHEGSNYGYT
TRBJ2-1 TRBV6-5 ASKAAGPYNEQF
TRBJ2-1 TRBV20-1 SASGGEQF
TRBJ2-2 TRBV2 ASRLEAGELF
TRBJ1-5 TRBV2 ASSEVREQPQH
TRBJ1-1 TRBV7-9 ASSFWTGASTEAF
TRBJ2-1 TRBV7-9 ASSGQFNEQF
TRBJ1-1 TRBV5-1 ASSSSGTGRTEAF
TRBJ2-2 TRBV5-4 ASSLTRLTGELF
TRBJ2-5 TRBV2 ASSTSSETQY
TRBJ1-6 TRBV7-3 ASSYGQRNSPLH
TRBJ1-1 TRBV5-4 ASSSGVNTEAF
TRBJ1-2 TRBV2 ASSAGGDYGYT
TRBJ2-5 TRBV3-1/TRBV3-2 ASSRGQPQETQY
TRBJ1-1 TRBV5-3 ARSLRGPAAF
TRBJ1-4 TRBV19 ASRGSRTGDNEKLF
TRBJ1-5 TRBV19 ASSPLRNQPQH
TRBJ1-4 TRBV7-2 ASSLVGGTNEKLF
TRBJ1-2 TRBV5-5 ASSLEAGIYYGYT
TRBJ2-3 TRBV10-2 ASSDLRSLAADTQY
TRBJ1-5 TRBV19 ASSTSGEGQPQH
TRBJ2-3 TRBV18 ASSPAGFPDTQY
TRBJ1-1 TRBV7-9 ASSSAGDFWTEAF
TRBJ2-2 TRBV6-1 ASSALAGGLNPINTGELF
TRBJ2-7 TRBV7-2 ASSLRTSGTYEQY